Listed here is a single T cell receptor (beta chain). Those enrolled, adults aged 18 to 89 years, came from roughly 22 US areas. Researchers sorted participants into cohorts using their self-reported clinical history. CDR1 is SNHLY and CDR2 is FYNNEI in the germline V gene. V shed 6 bases and J shed 4 bases, with 10 bases lying between them. There are 13 residues in the CDR3. This sample stems from a study of blood T cell repertoires in COVID-19. Study context: Sources were T cells, B-cell-depleted T cells, or PBMCs; the material itself was cDNA or gDNA.

Sequencing used immunoSEQ multiplex PCR; TCRdb keeps in-frame clones, though not all of them. The table lists 300,000 to 500,000 clones, roughly 88% of them singletons. The material sequenced was PBMCs or T cells enriched from blood (not recorded which). The chain carries TRBV2 and TRBJ1-5, with D perhaps matching TRBD1 (6 bases). The TCR sequence derives from a woman in her 30s with acute COVID-19. CDR3 region: CASRGTRNQPQHF. In DNA, the CDR3 is TGTGCCAGCAGGGGGACAAGAAATCAGCCCCAGCATTTT.